This T cell receptor beta chain came from a study of blood T cell repertoires in COVID-19. On the study more broadly: PBMCs, B-cell-depleted T cells, or T cells were the source of the cDNA or gDNA that made up the material.

Germline CDR1 reads SGHTS; CDR2 reads YDEGEE. CDR3 length: 14 residues. V gave up 4 bases and J gave up 2 bases; unmatched junction bases: 4. Some clones are missing from TCRdb's copy, which holds only in-frame ones; the method was immunoSEQ multiplex PCR. Of under 150,000 clones in the sample, 75% to 90% were seen once. The receptor was derived from a woman aged 35 to 49 with acute or convalescent COVID-19. Source material: peripheral blood. The chain is built from TRBV5-8 and TRBJ2-5; 8 bases align to TRBD2. The CDR3 sequence: CASSTGGVQETQYF. In nucleotides, the CDR3 is TGTGCCAGCAGCACGGGGGGGGTTCAAGAGACCCAGTACTTC.